This T cell receptor beta chain is from a study of a mutant IDH1 vaccine in newly diagnosed glioma. Study information: Previous treatment comprised radiotherapy, temozolomide, or both, mostly both. General study findings and limits: It seemed that pseudoprogression was not linked to changes in the top peripheral T cell clonotypes.

TCRdb's copy holds only in-frame clones and misses some; the assay was immunoSEQ multiplex PCR. The table has around 50,000 clones, 78% seen once; the top ten hold about 5.2%. Of note for this clone: Its antigen is unknown.

Time point indicated: week 5, during vaccination. In the vaccine, a single dose held 300 ug of the mutant IDH1 20-mer peptide, along with topical imiquimod. Each astrocytoma in the donors was new, WHO grade 3 or 4, IDH1-mutant and ATRX-lost. This CDR3 comprises 14 residues. Germline V gives CDR1 SGHTS, CDR2 YDEGEE. V gave up 4 bases and J gave up 3 bases, with 13 bases separating them. The sample here was PBMCs, taken from a glioma patient whose treatment included an IDH1 peptide vaccine. The chain carries TRBV5-8 and TRBJ1-1; no clear D gene. This receptor was identified in a man aged 50 to 59 with glioma. The CDR3 region is CASSVVGYDTEAFF. The CDR3 DNA sequence: TGTGCCAGCAGCGTTGTAGGATATGACACTGAAGCTTTCTTT. The whole variable domain, remainder taken from reference TRBV5-8 and TRBJ1-1, is EAGVTQSPTHLIKTRGQQATLRCSPISGHTSVYWYQQALGLGLQFLLWYDEGEERNRGNFPPRFSGRQFPNYSSELNVNALELEDSALYLCASSVVGYDTEAFFGQGTRLTVV.